A single sample gave rise to the 15 T cell receptor beta chains below, sequenced in a study of cytomegalovirus exposure and HLA in healthy donors. Sequencing was performed with immunoSEQ multiplex PCR; in TCRdb, only in-frame clones are kept and a portion is missing. The data contain a few hundred thousand clones, 90% of them singletons. What was sequenced was PBMCs. The receptors originated from a woman aged 25 to 39 in good health and CMV-seronegative.

The chain employs TRBV15 and TRBJ2-3; 7 bases agree with TRBD1. Losses at the gene ends were 4 bases for V and 3 bases for J; bases not matched to a gene: 10. This CDR3 is 16 amino acids long. Germline V lookup: CDR1 LNHNV, CDR2 YYDKDF (reference sequence). The CDR3 protein is CATSKPKRQGTDTQYF. CDR3 DNA sequence: TGTGCCACCAGCAAACCCAAGCGACAGGGAACAGATACGCAGTATTTT.

The V and J genes are TRBV4-2 and TRBJ2-7; no clear D. Germline V gives CDR1 LGHNA, CDR2 YNFKEQ. This CDR3 has 15 amino acids. Between the trimmed V and J ends, which lost 0 bases and 2 bases, there was a span of 11 bases. CDR3 nucleotides: TGTGCCAGCAGCCAAGATCTGGGCAGGCCCTACGAGCAGTACTTC. It encodes CASSQDLGRPYEQYF.

The chain has TRBV6-5 and TRBJ2-7; D might be TRBD2 (5 bases). Per germline, CDR1 MNHEY and CDR2 SVGAGI. V gave up 6 bases and J gave up 0 bases, with 15 bases separating them. The CDR3 length is 15 residues. The CDR3 DNA sequence: TGTGCCAGCAGACAGCCGGGATCAAGCTCCTACGAGCAGTACTTC. Its translation: CASRQPGSSSYEQYF.

Only one count was recorded for this clone. This chain uses TRBV29-1 with TRBJ2-2; TRBD1 matches at 9 bases. Germline-derived CDR1 and CDR2 are SQVTM and ANQGSEA. The CDR3 consists of 15 residues. The junction had 11 bases not matched to a gene; V was cut back by 6 bases and J by 6 bases. The CDR3 is CSVGRTGVVPGELFF. In DNA, the CDR3 is TGCAGCGTCGGACGGACAGGGGTCGTACCCGGGGAGCTGTTTTTT.

This chain connects TRBV7-2 to TRBJ1-5; D is possibly TRBD1 (6 bases). Trimming removed 1 base from V and 1 base from J, with 17 bases in between. The CDR3 extends over 18 amino acids. Germline loops: CDR1 SGHTA, CDR2 FQGNSA. The CDR3 sequence is CASSLDRAEGLSNQPQHF. CDR3 DNA: TGTGCCAGCAGCTTAGACAGGGCGGAGGGGCTCAGCAATCAGCCCCAGCATTTT.

This chain joins TRBV4-3 and TRBJ2-5, with D unclear. V lost 0 bases, J lost 4 bases, and 18 bases lay in between. Germline CDR1 reads LGHNA; CDR2 reads YSLEER. This CDR3 spans 17 amino acids. The DNA for the CDR3 is TGCGCCAGCAGCCAAGATCTCGGCGGTGCAGTCCCAGAGACCCAGTACTTC. Its translation is CASSQDLGGAVPETQYF.

The chain is built from TRBV28 and TRBJ2-7; 9 bases line up with TRBD2. Germline V gene data show CDR1 as MDHEN and CDR2 as SYDVKM. The CDR3 has 14 amino acids. Germline trimming cut 6 bases from V and 4 bases from J; bases unmatched to any gene: 7. In DNA form, the CDR3 reads TGTGCCAGCAGCGTTCTAGCGGGACATTACGAGCAGTACTTC. Translated, it gives CASSVLAGHYEQYF.

The rearrangement links TRBV28 to TRBJ2-2, with 9 bases matching TRBD2. Trimming cost V 9 bases and J 2 bases; bases outside gene matches: 7. Germline CDR1 MDHEN, CDR2 SYDVKM. The length of the CDR3 is 15 residues. The CDR3 nucleotides are TGTGCCAGTTCCCAGCGGGAGGTTAACACCGGGGAGCTGTTTTTT. Translating it yields CASSQREVNTGELFF. The full variable domain, with the rest looked up from reference TRBV28 and TRBJ2-2, is DVKVTQSSRYLVKRTGEKVFLECVQDMDHENMFWYRQDPGLGLRLIYFSYDVKMKEKGDIPEGYSVSREKKERFSLILESASTNQTSMYLCASSQREVNTGELFFGEGSRLTVL.

This clone came up once. The chain links TRBV7-3 to TRBJ2-3, with 8 bases fitting TRBD2. This CDR3 has 15 amino acids. Germline CDR1 SGHTA, CDR2 FQGTGA. V lost 2 bases and J lost 1; bases outside the gene matches: 2. CDR3 loop: CASSLGRGGTDTQYF. CDR3 nucleotide sequence: TGTGCCAGCAGCTTAGGGCGGGGGGGCACAGATACGCAGTATTTT. The full variable domain, with the rest looked up from reference TRBV7-3 and TRBJ2-3, is GAGVSQTPSNKVTEKGKYVELRCDPISGHTALYWYRQSLGQGPEFLIYFQGTGAADDSGLPNDRFFAVRPEGSVSTLKIQRTERGDSAVYLCASSLGRGGTDTQYFGPGTRLTVL.

The genes are TRBV18 and TRBJ2-3, with D maybe TRBD2 (6 bases). CDR3 length: 19 amino acids. V was shortened by 4 bases and J by 0 bases, with 23 bases between the two germline ends. Germline V gene data show CDR1 as KGHSH and CDR2 as LQKENI. The CDR3 is CASSQNAYYRRASTDTQYF. CDR3 sequence (DNA): TGTGCCAGCTCACAGAACGCTTATTACAGGAGGGCTAGCACAGATACGCAGTATTTT.

V usage is TRBV19 and J usage is TRBJ2-3, with TRBD2 identical over 8 bases. Germline V lookup: CDR1 LNHDA, CDR2 SQIVND (reference sequence). Losses at the gene ends were 6 bases for V and 11 bases for J; bases not matched to a gene: 10. This CDR3 region has 13 residues. CDR3 loop: CASRLQASGRQYF. In DNA, the CDR3 is TGTGCCAGTAGGCTCCAGGCCAGCGGGAGGCAGTATTTT.

The chain has TRBV28 and TRBJ1-2, with a weak D call TRBD1 (5 bases). Germline V gene data show CDR1 as MDHEN and CDR2 as SYDVKM. The CDR3 runs 15 residues. Deletions cut 5 bases from V and 4 bases from J, with 17 bases between. The CDR3 loop reads CASSPPGQTTYGYTF. The CDR3, as DNA: TGTGCCAGCAGTCCCCCCGGACAAACCACCTATGGCTACACCTTC.

This chain uses TRBV5-1 with TRBJ2-2; tentatively, D is TRBD1 (6 bases). Trimming removed 0 bases at V and 2 bases at J, with 11 bases between. Germline CDR1 SGHRS, CDR2 YFSETQ. The CDR3 contains 16 residues. The CDR3 nucleotides are TGCGCCAGCAGCTTGGTAGGGGGTCCTAACACCGGGGAGCTGTTTTTT. Translated: CASSLVGGPNTGELFF.

This clone was seen more than once but under ten times. V is TRBV30 and J is TRBJ1-5, with TRBD1 identical over 10 bases. Germline CDR1 GTSNPN, CDR2 SVGIG (reference sequence). V lost 2 bases to trimming and J lost 9 bases; unmatched junction nucleotides: 7. The CDR3 is 14 residues long. Here the CDR3 reads CAWSPGQGGMPQHF. CDR3 sequence (DNA): TGTGCCTGGAGTCCCGGACAGGGGGGAATGCCCCAGCATTTT.

This sequence joins TRBV2 and TRBJ2-3, with TRBD1 identical over 7 bases. V gave up 3 bases and J gave up 0 bases; unmatched junction bases: 3. The CDR3 totals 15 residues. From germline, CDR1 is SNHLY and CDR2 FYNNEI. CDR3 in amino acids: CASSEGTASTDTQYF. Here the CDR3 DNA reads TGTGCCAGCAGTGAGGGGACAGCTAGCACAGATACGCAGTATTTT.